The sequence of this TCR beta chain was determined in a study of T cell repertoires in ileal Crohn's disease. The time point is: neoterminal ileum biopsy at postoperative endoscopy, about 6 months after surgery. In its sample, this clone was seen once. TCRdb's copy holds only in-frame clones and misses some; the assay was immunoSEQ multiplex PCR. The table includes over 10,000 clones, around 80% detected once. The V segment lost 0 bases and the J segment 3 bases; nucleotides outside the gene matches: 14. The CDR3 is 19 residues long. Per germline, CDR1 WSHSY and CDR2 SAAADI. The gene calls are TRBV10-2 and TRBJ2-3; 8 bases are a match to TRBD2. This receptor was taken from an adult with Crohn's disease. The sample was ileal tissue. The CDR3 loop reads CASSESSGGGMLRTDTQYF. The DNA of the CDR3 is TGCGCCAGCAGTGAGTCGAGCGGCGGGGGGATGTTAAGGACAGATACGCAGTATTTT.